This is a list of T cell receptor beta chains from one sample in a study of blood T cells in healthy people across ages. One entry per CDR3 protein, called by TCRdb with MiXCR from the 5' RACE reads. The table records 1,500,000 or so distinct CDR3 sequences, 42% of them present only once. What was sequenced was blood. The receptor source for this set is a woman aged 18-29 years in good health. The CDR3 runs from the conserved cysteine through the conserved F or W. The D gene is left open where the match is weak. Rows may omit the clone size; those that give it use once, few, many or a size class.

size	V	J	D	length	DNA	CDR3
.	TRBV6-5	TRBJ2-3	.	15	TGTGCCAGCAGTTATCTAGTGGGGGTTAGAGATACGCAGTATTTT	CASSYLVGVRDTQYF
.	TRBV12-3/TRBV12-4	TRBJ2-2	TRBD1	15	TGTGCCAGCAGACAACGACAGGGAGACACCGGGGAGCTGTTTTTT	CASRQRQGDTGELFF
once	TRBV7-3	TRBJ2-3	.	15	TGTGCCGGCAGCGAGCGGACAGCCCACACAGATACGCAGTATTTT	CAGSERTAHTDTQYF
.	TRBV12-3/TRBV12-4	TRBJ2-3	.	16	TGTGCCAGCAGTTCGAGGAGTAGCGGTATCACAGATACGCAGTATTTT	CASSSRSSGITDTQYF
.	TRBV5-1	TRBJ2-7	.	15	TGCGCCAGCAGCAATTCCCCCATGAGCTCCTACGAGCAGTACTTC	CASSNSPMSSYEQYF
.	TRBV6-5	TRBJ1-4	.	15	TGTGCCAGCAGTTACGAGGGGCAGGCTAATGAAAAACTGTTTTTT	CASSYEGQANEKLFF
once	TRBV27	TRBJ1-2	.	13	TGTGCCAGCAGTTTAAGGTGGGGTCGTGGCTACACCTTC	CASSLRWGRGYTF
.	TRBV25-1	TRBJ1-3	.	16	TGTGCCAGCAGTGACTCCCATAGGGGCTCTGGAAACACCATATATTTT	CASSDSHRGSGNTIYF
.	TRBV5-1	TRBJ2-7	.	15	TGCGCCAGCAGCTTGGCCGGGGAGTTCACCTACGAGCAGTACTTC	CASSLAGEFTYEQYF
.	TRBV6-5	TRBJ2-5	.	14	TGTGCCAGCAGTACCGGGACCGGAAGAGAGACCCAGTACTTC	CASSTGTGRETQYF
few	TRBV20-1	TRBJ2-5	.	11	TGCAGTGCCAGGTTCCAAGAGACCCAGTACTTC	CSARFQETQYF
.	TRBV2	TRBJ1-2	.	12	TGTGCCTGCACCCCTAGGGCCAGGAGCTACACCTTC	CACTPRARSYTF
.	TRBV7-8	TRBJ1-5	TRBD1	16	TGTGCCACTGCAACGACAGGGGGCACGATCAATCAGCCCCAGCATTTT	CATATTGGTINQPQHF
few	TRBV4-1	TRBJ2-7	.	15	TGCGCCAGCAGCCAAGCTAAAGTCGGGTACAATGAGCAGTACTTC	CASSQAKVGYNEQYF
.	TRBV5-1	TRBJ2-3	.	16	TGCGCCAGCAGCTTACCGACAGGGACTAGCACAGATACGCAGTATTTT	CASSLPTGTSTDTQYF